This T cell receptor beta chain was recovered during a study of CD8+CD57+ T cells in acquired aplastic anemia. Study information: Yields of DNA that came from sorted CD4+ and CD8+ cells averaged about 3.4 ug. Study-wide points: Researchers report that twenty-nine CD8+ CDR3 sequences appeared in both patients and controls. Significance was not reached for CD8+ Simpson's diversity between patients and controls.

Regarding this clonotype: As yet, its antigen is unknown.

CDR3 and TCR beta VDJ profiling relied on genomic DNA as the template. TCRdb reprocessed the reads via MiXCR and lists one record per CDR3 protein. Of about 70,000 distinct CDR3 sequences detected, around 50% appear once; the ten largest clones hold about 9%. The sample consisted of sorted CD4+, CD8+, or CD8+CD57+ T cells (not recorded which) from PBMCs. The TCR was taken from a human donor in good health, serving as a control.

The CDR3 here is CASSLDRTADEQFF. The CDR3 DNA is TGTGCCAGCAGCTTAGATCGCACGGCGGATGAGCAGTTCTTC. The chain uses TRBV11-2 and TRBJ2-1; D remains unclear. The CDR3 runs 14 residues. Looked up from germline, CDR1 is SGHAT and CDR2 is FQNNGV. V was shortened by 0 bases and J by 8 bases, with 11 bases between the two germline ends.